The next 28 T cell receptor beta chains were all read from a single sample in a study of T cells in Graves' hyperthyroidism and ophthalmopathy (dated by TCRdb to the late 2010s). Libraries came from multiplex PCR. TCRdb lists the instrument as Illumina HiSeq 2000. The TCR beta CDR3 regions were amplified from the RNA transcripts. For the first round of RT-PCR on the TCR CDR3, the HTBI primer set was used together with the Qiagen OneStep RT-PCR kit. TCRdb ran its own pipeline on the public reads, namely fastp trimming at Q25 and MiXCR clone calling, and kept in-frame beta chains. Rows are unified per CDR3 protein, each entry keeping the most common DNA and genes. Counted in this sample were nearly 750,000 distinct CDR3 sequences; 35% of them appeared once. The ten largest clonotypes hold roughly 30% of the sample. Sequenced sample: blood. These receptors came from a woman in her 40s with Graves' hyperthyroidism.

This clonotype was counted ten times or more. The rearrangement uses TRBV19 and TRBJ2-5; 12 bases map to TRBD2. The germline V gene encodes CDR1 LNHDA and CDR2 SQIVND (reference sequence). The CDR3 has 14 residues. The V gene end was trimmed by 7 bases and the J gene end by 5 bases; junction bases not matched to a gene: 5. The DNA of the CDR3 is TGTGCCAGTAAACCTAGCGGGAGGGCCGAGACCCAGTACTTC. Translation: CASKPSGRAETQYF.

Turning to this clonotype: The junction and the germline gene differ at one end; a read error may be behind it. This rearrangement joins TRBV7-7 to TRBJ2-2, with D perhaps matching TRBD2 (5 bases). Germline V gives CDR1 SSHAT, CDR2 FNYEAQ (reference sequence). There are 15 residues in the CDR3. In DNA form, the CDR3 reads TGTGCTAGCAGCTTAGTTGCGGGTTCGCCCGGGGAGCTGTTTTTT. Its protein product is CASSLVAGSPGELFF.

This clonotype was recorded at least ten times. The chain links TRBV29-1 to TRBJ1-1, with D perhaps TRBD1 (5 bases). This CDR3 has 13 residues. V lost 4 bases and J 0 bases, leaving 9 bases between the germline ends. Germline-derived CDR1 and CDR2 are SQVTM and ANQGSEA. This CDR3 is CSVVSGMNTEAFF. CDR3 coding DNA: TGCAGCGTTGTCTCAGGGATGAACACTGAAGCTTTCTTT.

The chain carries TRBV7-2 and TRBJ2-2; no clear D. The CDR3 contains 8 residues. V dropped 1 base and J dropped 16 bases, with 1 base sitting between them. Germline V lookup: CDR1 SGHTA, CDR2 FQGNSA. In nucleotides, the CDR3 is TGTGCCAGCAGCTTAGGGTTTTTT. This translates into CASSLGFF.

The V and J genes are TRBV7-2 and TRBJ1-2; D is undetermined. V gave up 6 bases and J gave up 9 bases, with 11 bases separating them. The CDR3 totals 11 residues. Per germline, CDR1 SGHTA and CDR2 FQGNSA. The DNA of the CDR3 is TGTGCCAGCAGTATACAGCTTAGCTACACCTTC. This gives the protein CASSIQLSYTF.

Only one count was recorded for this clonotype. The chain employs TRBV10-3 and TRBJ2-7; no clear D gene. Germline-derived CDR1 and CDR2 are ENHRY and SYGVKD. Trimming shortened V by 3 bases and J by 9 bases, and 15 bases separated the two germline ends. This CDR3 comprises 13 residues. The CDR3 spells CAISDNFKDTQYF. The CDR3 DNA reads TGTGCCATCAGTGACAACTTCAAAGATACGCAGTACTTC.

In its sample, this clonotype was seen many times. This chain connects TRBV7-8 to TRBJ1-6; D gene unclear. Trimming removed 2 bases at V and 7 bases at J, with 12 bases between. The germline V gene encodes CDR1 SGHVS and CDR2 FQNEAQ. The CDR3 consists of 15 residues. CDR3 coding DNA: TGTGCCAGCAGCTTAACACTAAGCGAGAATTCACCCCTCCACTTT. As protein: CASSLTLSENSPLHF.

The rearrangement joins TRBV20-1 to TRBJ1-1; 8 bases are a match to TRBD1. Germline values: CDR1 DFQATT, CDR2 SNEGSKA (reference sequence). This CDR3 contains 14 residues. V lost 5 bases and J lost 1; bases outside the gene matches: 6. The CDR3 is CSAWTGFSNTEAFF. The CDR3 nucleotides are TGCAGTGCTTGGACAGGGTTCTCGAACACTGAAGCTTTCTTT.

This clonotype was seen many times. J is TRBJ1-3 and V is TRBV10-3; D unresolved. This CDR3 comprises 12 residues. CDR1 ENHRY and CDR2 SYGVKD come from the germline V gene. V lost 10 bases and J 8 bases, leaving 15 bases between the germline ends. The chain's CDR3 is CATRERIDTIYF. The CDR3, as DNA: TGTGCCACCCGCGAGCGAATAGACACCATATATTTT.

The rearrangement uses TRBV7-2 and TRBJ1-1, with 7 bases fitting TRBD1. Germline V gives CDR1 SGHTA, CDR2 FQGNSA. CDR3 size: 13 residues. J was trimmed by 7 bases and V by 5 bases; bases with no gene match: 7. The CDR3 here is CASSGYRGVEAFF. DNA for the CDR3: TGTGCCAGCAGCGGCTACAGGGGAGTTGAAGCTTTCTTT.

V is TRBV9 and J is TRBJ2-5, with a weak D call TRBD2 (6 bases). Trimming removed 3 bases at V and 5 bases at J, with 20 bases between. Germline CDR1 is SGDLS and CDR2 is YYNGEE. This CDR3 has 16 amino acids. The CDR3 loop reads CASSDTSSERLETQYF. The CDR3, as DNA: TGTGCCAGCAGCGACACCTCTAGCGAGAGGCTGGAGACCCAGTACTTC.

This clonotype was observed once. The genes are TRBV6-6 and TRBJ1-4, with a weak D call TRBD1 (5 bases). The V gene lost 2 bases and the J gene lost 7 bases, with 14 bases spanning the gap. The CDR3 has 15 amino acids. Germline lookup yields CDR1 MNHNY and CDR2 SVGAGI (reference sequence). In DNA, the CDR3 is TGTGCCAGCAGTTACCAGCGGGGCGGGACTGAAAAACTGTTTTTT. This translates into CASSYQRGGTEKLFF.

The chain combines TRBV10-3 with TRBJ2-2; the match to TRBD1 covers 8 bases. The germline V gene encodes CDR1 ENHRY and CDR2 SYGVKD. The CDR3 spans 14 residues. Trimming removed 10 bases from V and 4 bases from J; junction bases left unmatched: 8. The DNA of the CDR3 is TGTGCCAGCAAAGGCAGGGGGCCCACCGGGGAGCTGTTTTTT. It yields the protein CASKGRGPTGELFF.

The chain uses TRBV10-3 and TRBJ1-3, with 12 bases aligning to TRBD1. The germline gives CDR1 ENHRY, CDR2 SYGVKD. The CDR3 is 16 amino acids. The V gene end was trimmed by 6 bases and the J gene end by 4 bases; junction bases not matched to a gene: 7. This CDR3 is CAISPGTGGLGNTIYF. CDR3 DNA sequence: TGTGCCATCAGCCCCGGGACAGGGGGCTTGGGAAACACCATATATTTT.

Concerning this clonotype itself: Given a much more abundant clone one base away, this may be a read error. The V call is TRBV20-1, the J call TRBJ2-5; tentatively, D is TRBD2 (6 bases). This CDR3 has 13 residues. CDR1 DFQATT and CDR2 SNEGSKA come from the germline V gene (reference sequence). Trimming took off 4 bases at V and 3 bases at J, with 12 bases between the two ends. The DNA for the CDR3 is TGCAGTGCTATGGGGCTAGCGAAAGAGACCCAGTACTTC. It specifies CSAMGLAKETQYF.

V and J are TRBV29-1 and TRBJ2-7; 8 nucleotides align to TRBD2. Per germline, CDR1 SQVTM and CDR2 ANQGSEA. The CDR3 totals 12 residues. V was pared by 5 bases and J by 1 base, with 1 base of the junction left unmatched. The CDR3 is CSVSGSSYEQYF. Written as DNA, the CDR3 is TGCAGCGTTAGCGGGAGTTCCTACGAGCAGTACTTC.

The chain employs TRBV12-3 or TRBV12-4 and TRBJ2-2, with 8 positions matching TRBD1. The V segment lost 6 bases and the J segment 3 bases; nucleotides outside the gene matches: 6. There are 15 residues in the CDR3. This CDR3 is CASRETGAHTGELFF. The CDR3 coding sequence is TGTGCCAGCAGGGAGACAGGGGCACACACCGGGGAGCTGTTTTTT.

The J gene is TRBJ1-4, the V gene TRBV7-2; 9 bases fit TRBD1. With 5 bases clipped from V and 6 bases from J, the junction kept 7 bases outside the gene matches. Germline CDR1 is SGHTA and CDR2 is FQGNSA. The CDR3 contains 15 residues. The CDR3 coding sequence is TGTGCCAGCAGCGTAGAGTGGGACAGGGATGAAAAACTGTTTTTT. This codes for CASSVEWDRDEKLFF.

This clonotype was picked up many times. The chain joins TRBV7-9 to TRBJ2-7, with 9 nucleotides matching TRBD1. Germline-derived CDR1 and CDR2 are SEHNR and FQNEAQ (reference sequence). The CDR3 covers 14 residues. The J segment lost 5 bases and the V segment lost 5 bases, leaving 7 bases of the junction unmatched. CDR3 sequence (DNA): TGTGCCAGCAGCCCCGACAGGGGGGGTGACGAGCAGTACTTC. Encoded protein: CASSPDRGGDEQYF.

In this sample, this clonotype turned up many times. The chain couples TRBV19 to TRBJ1-5; 7 bases map to TRBD1. The CDR3 runs to 14 residues. V shed 2 bases and J 7 bases; nucleotides not matched to a gene: 5. The germline V gene encodes CDR1 LNHDA and CDR2 SQIVND (reference sequence). The CDR3 bases are TGTGCCAGTAGTATATCAGGGGGGCGGCAGCCCCAGCATTTT. Encoded protein: CASSISGGRQPQHF.

For this clonotype: Since the CDR3 does not end with the conserved phenylalanine or tryptophan, this likely comes from a read error. J is TRBJ1-2 and V is TRBV12-3 or TRBV12-4; D is possibly TRBD1 (6 bases). Trimming took 1 base from V and 4 from J, leaving 16 bases between them. The CDR3 totals 16 residues. The CDR3 is CASSLGVRRGFYGYTL. The CDR3 DNA reads TGTGCCAGCAGTTTAGGCGTTAGAAGGGGGTTCTATGGCTACACCCTC.

The chain recombines TRBV19 with TRBJ2-2; D may be TRBD2 (6 bases). The CDR3 is made up of 15 amino acids. Trimming shortened V by 5 bases and J by 6 bases, and 16 bases separated the two germline ends. The germline V gene encodes CDR1 LNHDA and CDR2 SQIVND (reference sequence). CDR3 residues: CASSPRGRAPGELFF. CDR3 coding DNA: TGTGCCAGTAGTCCGCGGGGCAGGGCGCCCGGGGAGCTGTTTTTT.

This rearrangement joins TRBV6-5 to TRBJ2-7; D is uncertain. The V end lost 3 bases, the J end lost 2 bases, and 20 bases lay between the germline ends. The V gene's germline CDR1 is MNHEY and CDR2 SVGAGI. This CDR3 region has 17 residues. CDR3 nucleotide sequence: TGTGCCAGCAGTTATTCCCCGGGCAGTCGTTTAACCTACGAGCAGTACTTC. Protein product: CASSYSPGSRLTYEQYF.

This clonotype was seen many times. V and J are TRBV7-9 and TRBJ1-6; D is uncertain. V was cut by 6 bases and J by 1 base, with 13 bases left in between. Germline assignment: CDR1 SEHNR and CDR2 FQNEAQ (reference sequence). The CDR3 length is 16 residues. CDR3 loop: CASRKGFESYNSPLHF. CDR3 sequence (DNA): TGTGCCAGCAGAAAGGGATTTGAATCCTATAATTCACCCCTCCACTTT.

This clonotype showed up many times. This chain uses TRBV25-1 with TRBJ1-1; 8 positions agree with TRBD1. The V gene's germline CDR1 is MGHDK and CDR2 SYGVNS. The CDR3 is 13 amino acids. With V trimmed by 2 bases and J by 7 bases, 3 bases remained unmatched. The CDR3 DNA is TGTGCCAGCAGTGAACACGGGACAGGTGAAGCTTTCTTT. Translation: CASSEHGTGEAFF.

The chain is built from TRBV29-1 and TRBJ1-2, with D perhaps matching TRBD1 (5 bases). Trimming pared 5 bases from V and 6 bases from J, leaving 10 bases between. Germline CDR1 SQVTM, CDR2 ANQGSEA. CDR3 size: 11 residues. CDR3 in amino acids: CSVPKGNGYTF. The CDR3 DNA reads TGCAGCGTTCCGAAGGGGAATGGCTACACCTTC.

The CDR3 DNA is TGTGCCAGCAGCTTGTGGGGACCGAACACCGGGGAGCTGTTTTTT. Translated, it gives CASSLWGPNTGELFF. The chain carries TRBV5-5 and TRBJ2-2; the D gene could be TRBD1 or TRBD2 (5 bases each). Germline-derived CDR1 and CDR2 are SGHKS and YYEKEE (reference sequence). There are 15 residues in the CDR3. Trimming left V 1 base short and J 0 bases short, with 7 bases between.

The CDR3 DNA is TGCGCCAGCAGCTTGGCCGATTTAGGGCGCGAGCAGTACTTC. This codes for CASSLADLGREQYF. This rearrangement joins TRBV5-1 to TRBJ2-7, with D unresolved. Per germline, CDR1 SGHRS and CDR2 YFSETQ. V was pared by 0 bases and J by 6 bases, with 13 bases between. CDR3 length: 14 amino acids.